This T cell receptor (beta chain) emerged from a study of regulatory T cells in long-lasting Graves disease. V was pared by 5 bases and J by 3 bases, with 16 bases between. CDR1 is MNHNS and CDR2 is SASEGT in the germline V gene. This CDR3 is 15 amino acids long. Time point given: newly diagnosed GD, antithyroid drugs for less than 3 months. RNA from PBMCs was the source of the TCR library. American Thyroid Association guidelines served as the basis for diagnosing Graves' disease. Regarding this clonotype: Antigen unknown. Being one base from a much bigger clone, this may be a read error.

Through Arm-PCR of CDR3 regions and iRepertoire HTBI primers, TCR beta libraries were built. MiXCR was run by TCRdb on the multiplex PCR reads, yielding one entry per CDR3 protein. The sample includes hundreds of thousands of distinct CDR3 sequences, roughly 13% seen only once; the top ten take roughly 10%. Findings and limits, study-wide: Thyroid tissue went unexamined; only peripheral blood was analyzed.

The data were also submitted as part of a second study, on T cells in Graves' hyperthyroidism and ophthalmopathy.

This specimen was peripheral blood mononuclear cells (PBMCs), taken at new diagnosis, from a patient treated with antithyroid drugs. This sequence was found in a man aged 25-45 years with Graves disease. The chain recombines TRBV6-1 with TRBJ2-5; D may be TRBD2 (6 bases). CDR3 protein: CASSPGGSLKETQYF. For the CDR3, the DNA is TGTGCCAGCAGTCCTGGGGGGAGCCTCAAAGAGACCCAGTACTTC.